This TCR beta chain stems from a study of shared clonotypes between healthy human individuals. Study findings and constraints: The diversity represented, both genetic and in exposure history, was limited by few donors. Depth of sequencing was expected to influence donor clonotype sharing. Richness estimates generally favored naive over memory subsets.

The DNA input per sorted-subset replicate PCR was 150 to 200 ng, corresponding to 25,000 to 30,000 T cell genomes. Measured with immunoSEQ multiplex PCR; TCRdb has only the in-frame clones, and not every one. The table has 760,000 or so clones, 90% to 97% seen once. A remark on this clone: What it binds is unknown.

V shed 4 bases and J 5 bases; nucleotides not matched to a gene: 17. CDR3 length: 18 amino acids. Germline values: CDR1 SGHDT, CDR2 YYEEEE. Naive CD8 cells were CD45RO-negative, positively selected for CCR7, excluding terminally differentiated effector memory CD45RA+ cells. The sample comprised naive CD8+ T cells sorted from blood. The receptor was isolated from a man younger than 45 in good health. The rearrangement joins TRBV5-6 to TRBJ1-4, with TRBD1 matching over 7 bases. The CDR3 DNA sequence: TGTGCCAGCAGCGCGGAGTCTGATCGACAGGGAATAAATGAAAAACTGTTTTTT. Protein product: CASSAESDRQGINEKLFF.